The clone carrying this TCR beta chain was seen a single time. As yet, its antigen is unknown. The repertoire was sequenced with immunoSEQ multiplex PCR; TCRdb's copy has only in-frame clones and lacks some. Here the sample spans around 41,000 clones, roughly 89% being singletons. These data originate in a study of OX40 agonist ivuxolimab in advanced cancers. Looking at the study overall: People who had prior anti-PD-1, anti-PD-L1 or anti-CTLA-4 therapy could take part, and under 45% had some. Study results and caveats: CD8+ T cells (on average) carried more expanded clones than CD4+ T cells.

Peripheral blood came from all dose cohorts at three timepoints. The material was CD4+ or CD8+ T cells sorted from blood, obtained in a trial of the OX40 agonist ivuxolimab. The sequence was obtained from an adult with an advanced solid tumor such as melanoma, head and neck, liver or kidney cancer.

The CDR3 region has the DNA TGTGCCAGCAGCCTCGCCGGGACAGGGAGGCCCATATATTTT. Amino acid sequence: CASSLAGTGRPIYF. V is TRBV11-3 and J is TRBJ1-3, with 9 bases that match TRBD1. Germline V gene lookup returns CDR1 SGHNT and CDR2 YENEEA. This CDR3 is 14 amino acids long. V shed 5 bases and J 11 bases; nucleotides not matched to a gene: 10.